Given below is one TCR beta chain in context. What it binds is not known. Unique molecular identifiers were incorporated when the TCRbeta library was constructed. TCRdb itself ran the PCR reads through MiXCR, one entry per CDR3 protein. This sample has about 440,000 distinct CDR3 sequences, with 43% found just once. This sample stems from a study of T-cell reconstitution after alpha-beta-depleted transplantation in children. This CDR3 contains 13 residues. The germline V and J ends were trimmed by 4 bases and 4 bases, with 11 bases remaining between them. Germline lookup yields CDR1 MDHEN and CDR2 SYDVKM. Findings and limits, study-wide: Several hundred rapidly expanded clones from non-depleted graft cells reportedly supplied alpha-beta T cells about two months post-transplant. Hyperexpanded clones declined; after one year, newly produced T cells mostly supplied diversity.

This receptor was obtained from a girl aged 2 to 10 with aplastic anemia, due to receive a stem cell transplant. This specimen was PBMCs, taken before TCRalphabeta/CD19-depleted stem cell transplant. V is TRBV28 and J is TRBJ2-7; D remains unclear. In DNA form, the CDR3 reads TGTGCCAGCAGTTCTGGGCTCCGTTACGAGCAGTACTTC. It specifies CASSSGLRYEQYF. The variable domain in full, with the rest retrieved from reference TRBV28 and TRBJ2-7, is DVKVTQSSRYLVKRTGEKVFLECVQDMDHENMFWYRQDPGLGLRLIYFSYDVKMKEKGDIPEGYSVSREKKERFSLILESASTNQTSMYLCASSSGLRYEQYFGPGTRLTVT.